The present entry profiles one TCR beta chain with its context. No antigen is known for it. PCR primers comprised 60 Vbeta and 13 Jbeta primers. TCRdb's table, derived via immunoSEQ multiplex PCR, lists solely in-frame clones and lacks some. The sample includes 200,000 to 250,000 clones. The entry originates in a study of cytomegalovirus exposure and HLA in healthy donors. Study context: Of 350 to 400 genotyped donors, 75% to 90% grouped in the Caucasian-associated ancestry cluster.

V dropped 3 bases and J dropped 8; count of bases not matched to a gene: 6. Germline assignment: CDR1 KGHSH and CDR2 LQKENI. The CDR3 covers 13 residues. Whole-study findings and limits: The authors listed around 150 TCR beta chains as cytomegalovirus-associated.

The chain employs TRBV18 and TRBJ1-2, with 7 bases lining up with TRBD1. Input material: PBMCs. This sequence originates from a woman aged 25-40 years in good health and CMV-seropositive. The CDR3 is CASSPTRDRGYTF. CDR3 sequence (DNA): TGTGCCAGCTCACCTACTAGGGACAGAGGCTACACCTTC.